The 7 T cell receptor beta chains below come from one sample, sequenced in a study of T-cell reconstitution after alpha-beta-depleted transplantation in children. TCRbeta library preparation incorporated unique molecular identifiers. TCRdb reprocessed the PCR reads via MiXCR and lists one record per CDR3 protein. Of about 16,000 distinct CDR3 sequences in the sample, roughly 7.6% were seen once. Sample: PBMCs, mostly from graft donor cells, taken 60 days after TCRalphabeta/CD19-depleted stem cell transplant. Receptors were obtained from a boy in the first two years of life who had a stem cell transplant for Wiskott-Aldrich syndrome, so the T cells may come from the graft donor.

Here the CDR3 DNA reads TGCAGTGGAACTAGCGGGGGGTACGAGCAGTACTTC. Protein: CSGTSGGYEQYF. The V gene is TRBV20-1, the J gene TRBJ2-7; 12 nucleotides line up with TRBD2. Per the germline V gene, CDR1 is DFQATT and CDR2 is SNEGSKA (reference sequence). V lost 7 bases and J lost 4; bases outside the gene matches: 2. This CDR3 comprises 12 residues.

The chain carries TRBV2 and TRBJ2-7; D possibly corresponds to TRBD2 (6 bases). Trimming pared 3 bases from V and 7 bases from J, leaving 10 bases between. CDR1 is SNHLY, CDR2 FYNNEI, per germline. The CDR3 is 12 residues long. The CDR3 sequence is CASSDLSGEQYF. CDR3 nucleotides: TGTGCCAGCAGTGATCTTAGCGGAGAGCAGTACTTC.

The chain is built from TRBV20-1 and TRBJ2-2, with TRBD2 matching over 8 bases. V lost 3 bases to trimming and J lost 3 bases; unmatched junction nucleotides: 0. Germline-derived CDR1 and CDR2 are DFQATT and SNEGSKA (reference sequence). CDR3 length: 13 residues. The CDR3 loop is CSASGRDTGELFF. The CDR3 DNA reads TGCAGTGCTAGCGGGAGGGACACCGGGGAGCTGTTTTTT.

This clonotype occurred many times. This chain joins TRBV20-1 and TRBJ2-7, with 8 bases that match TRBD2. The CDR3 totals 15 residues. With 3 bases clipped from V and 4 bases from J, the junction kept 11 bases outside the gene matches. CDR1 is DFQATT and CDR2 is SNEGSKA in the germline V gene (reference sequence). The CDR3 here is CSASSAGGGFYEQYF. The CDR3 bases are TGCAGTGCTAGTTCCGCGGGAGGAGGATTTTACGAGCAGTACTTC.

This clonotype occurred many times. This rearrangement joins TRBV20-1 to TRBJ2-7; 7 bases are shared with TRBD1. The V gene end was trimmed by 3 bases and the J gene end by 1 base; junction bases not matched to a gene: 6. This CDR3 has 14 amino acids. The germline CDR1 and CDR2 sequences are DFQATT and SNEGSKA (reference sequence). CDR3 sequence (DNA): TGCAGTGCTAGTTTTTACAGGGGATCCTACGAGCAGTACTTC. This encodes CSASFYRGSYEQYF.

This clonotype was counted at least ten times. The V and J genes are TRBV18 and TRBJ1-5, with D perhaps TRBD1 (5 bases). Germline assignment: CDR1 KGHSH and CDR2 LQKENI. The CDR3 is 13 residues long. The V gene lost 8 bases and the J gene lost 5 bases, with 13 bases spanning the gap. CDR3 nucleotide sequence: TGTGCCAGCGCTCAGGGTAGGGATCAGCCCCAGCATTTT. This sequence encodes CASAQGRDQPQHF.

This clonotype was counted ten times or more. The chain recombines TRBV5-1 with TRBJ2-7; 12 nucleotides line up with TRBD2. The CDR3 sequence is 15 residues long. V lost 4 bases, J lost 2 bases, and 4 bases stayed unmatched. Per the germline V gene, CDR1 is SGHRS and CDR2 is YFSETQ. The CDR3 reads CASSPSSGRAYEQYF. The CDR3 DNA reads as TGCGCCAGCAGCCCCTCTAGCGGGAGGGCCTACGAGCAGTACTTC.